The 21 T cell receptor beta chains reported below all come from one sample, sequenced in a study of cytomegalovirus exposure and HLA in healthy donors. The PCR made use of 60 Vbeta and 13 Jbeta primers. Only in-frame clones appear in the TCRdb table, and some are missing; sequencing was by immunoSEQ multiplex PCR. The sample shows tens of thousands of clones, around 84% of them seen only once. The sample taken for sequencing was PBMCs. These receptors were obtained from a human donor in good health.

The genes are TRBV27 and TRBJ2-7, with D maybe TRBD1 (6 bases). Germline values: CDR1 MNHEY, CDR2 SMNVEV (reference sequence). The germline V and J ends were trimmed by 6 bases and 4 bases, with 16 bases remaining between them. There are 14 residues in the CDR3. This chain's CDR3 is CASRQSGQRYEQYF. DNA of the CDR3: TGTGCCAGCAGGCAATCGGGACAAAGATACGAGCAGTACTTC.

This rearrangement joins TRBV7-3 to TRBJ2-2; TRBD2 aligns across 7 bases. V gave up 5 bases and J gave up 4 bases; unmatched junction bases: 10. Germline V gene lookup returns CDR1 SGHTA and CDR2 FQGTGA. This CDR3 comprises 16 residues. The CDR3 loop reads CASSPGTITRTGELFF. In DNA form, the CDR3 reads TGTGCCAGCAGCCCCGGGACTATAACACGCACCGGGGAGCTGTTTTTT.

V and J are TRBV19 and TRBJ2-7; 9 bases agree with TRBD1. The germline gives CDR1 LNHDA, CDR2 SQIVND (reference sequence). Losses at the gene ends were 3 bases for V and 3 bases for J; bases not matched to a gene: 0. CDR3 size: 13 residues. In nucleotides, the CDR3 is TGTGCCAGTAGTATGGGACAGGGCTACGAGCAGTACTTC. Protein: CASSMGQGYEQYF.

The genes are TRBV10-3 and TRBJ2-1, with D tentatively TRBD1 (6 bases). The CDR3 sequence is 14 residues long. V dropped 4 bases and J dropped 2 bases, with 9 bases sitting between them. Germline assignment: CDR1 ENHRY and CDR2 SYGVKD. The DNA of the CDR3 is TGTGCCATCAGTGGACAGGAAACCTACAATGAGCAGTTCTTC. It yields the protein CAISGQETYNEQFF.

The J gene is TRBJ1-2, the V gene TRBV7-9; D call uncertain. The V end was cut by 3 bases, the J end by 1 base, with 12 bases between. Germline CDR1 is SEHNR and CDR2 is FQNEAQ (reference sequence). The CDR3 runs to 15 residues. In nucleotides, the CDR3 is TGTGCCAGCAGCTTCTTATCCGCCAGTAACTATGGCTACACCTTC. Translated, it gives CASSFLSASNYGYTF.

The rearrangement uses TRBV30 and TRBJ2-5, with D maybe TRBD1 (5 bases). The germline V and J ends were trimmed by 0 bases and 1 base, with 12 bases remaining between them. Germline CDR1 and CDR2: GTSNPN and SVGIG (reference sequence). The CDR3 is 15 residues long. CDR3 loop: CAWSVLGAAQETQYF. The CDR3 nucleotides read TGTGCCTGGAGTGTACTTGGGGCAGCCCAAGAGACCCAGTACTTC.

The chain combines TRBV29-1 with TRBJ1-1; D not resolved. Trimming removed 7 bases from V and 0 bases from J, with 15 bases in between. Germline lookup yields CDR1 SQVTM and CDR2 ANQGSEA. There are 14 residues in the CDR3. CDR3 protein: CSGEKWLMNTEAFF. The CDR3 nucleotides read TGCAGCGGGGAGAAGTGGCTTATGAACACTGAAGCTTTCTTT.

This clone was seen only a few times. The rearrangement uses TRBV7-9 and TRBJ2-1, with TRBD2 matching over 11 bases. CDR1 is SEHNR, CDR2 FQNEAQ, per germline (reference sequence). The CDR3 is 18 amino acids. V was clipped by 5 bases and J by 4 bases; unmatched bases: 13. DNA of the CDR3: TGTGCCAGCAGCCCACCATTCCGACTAGCGGGGTTATACAATGAGCAGTTCTTC. Its translation is CASSPPFRLAGLYNEQFF.

The chain carries TRBV9 and TRBJ2-2, with a weak D call TRBD2 (6 bases). V was clipped by 0 bases and J by 4 bases, with 13 bases between them. CDR3 size: 16 residues. Germline V gene data show CDR1 as SGDLS and CDR2 as YYNGEE. CDR3 region: CASSVAEGRSTGELFF. In DNA form, the CDR3 reads TGTGCCAGCAGCGTAGCGGAGGGGCGATCCACCGGGGAGCTGTTTTTT.

V and J are TRBV27 and TRBJ1-5; D perhaps matches TRBD1 (6 bases). Germline V gene sequence: CDR1 MNHEY, CDR2 SMNVEV (reference sequence). Trimming took 6 bases from V and 6 from J, leaving 12 bases between them. The CDR3 sequence is 13 residues long. The CDR3 coding sequence is TGTGCCAGCAGGGTGGGGGCGGGTCAGCCCCAGCATTTT. Translated, it gives CASRVGAGQPQHF.

CDR3 DNA sequence: TGTGCCAGCAGCGCAACTCCGGGACAGGGCGGTGGCTACACCTTC. Amino acids: CASSATPGQGGGYTF. The rearrangement links TRBV9 to TRBJ1-2, with 9 bases aligning to TRBD1. Germline CDR1 is SGDLS and CDR2 is YYNGEE. Unmatched junction bases numbered 10, after V lost 3 bases and J lost 7 bases. CDR3 size: 15 residues.

The chain uses TRBV29-1 and TRBJ2-1, with D hard to call. The germline V gene encodes CDR1 SQVTM and CDR2 ANQGSEA. This CDR3 spans 15 amino acids. Trimming cost V 4 bases and J 0 bases, with 13 bases left between them. CDR3 nucleotides: TGCAGCGTTGTAGCTATCGATAGCTCCTACAATGAGCAGTTCTTC. Translated, it gives CSVVAIDSSYNEQFF.

The V and J genes are TRBV29-1 and TRBJ1-1, with D unclear. The CDR3 consists of 13 residues. Trimming removed 3 bases at V and 2 bases at J, with 10 bases between. Germline V gene data show CDR1 as SQVTM and CDR2 as ANQGSEA. The CDR3: CSVDRRVNTEAFF. The CDR3 coding sequence is TGCAGCGTTGATCGGAGAGTCAACACTGAAGCTTTCTTT.

This clone was seen a single time. J is TRBJ1-1 and V is TRBV7-9; possible D gene TRBD1, 6 bases. The V gene's germline CDR1 is SEHNR and CDR2 FQNEAQ (reference sequence). V lost 5 bases, J lost 8 bases, and 15 bases lay in between. This CDR3 contains 13 residues. CDR3 residues: CASSLTGSGEAFF. The CDR3 DNA reads TGTGCCAGCAGCCTCACAGGGTCGGGAGAAGCTTTCTTT.

This clone was detected a few times. J is TRBJ2-3 and V is TRBV6-1; 7 positions match TRBD1. V shed 0 bases and J 1 base; nucleotides not matched to a gene: 4. The CDR3 has 16 residues. Germline loops: CDR1 MNHNS, CDR2 SASEGT. The CDR3 bases are TGTGCCAGCAGTGAAGCGCTTACAGGGGGCACAGATACGCAGTATTTT. Amino acids: CASSEALTGGTDTQYF.

As concerns this clone: This sample also contains other DNA sequences that code for the same CDR3. J is TRBJ2-3 and V is TRBV6-4; TRBD2 might be the D (7 bases). V was pared by 0 bases and J by 2 bases, with 9 bases between. CDR1 is MRHNA and CDR2 is SNTAGT in the germline V gene. The CDR3 length is 15 residues. This CDR3 is CASSDSGGATDTQYF. As DNA, the CDR3 is TGTGCCAGCAGTGACTCGGGGGGGGCCACAGATACGCAGTATTTT.

The chain carries TRBV5-1 and TRBJ1-6, with 9 bases lining up with TRBD1. In germline, CDR1 is SGHRS, CDR2 YFSETQ. With 4 bases clipped from V and 10 bases from J, the junction kept 9 bases outside the gene matches. The CDR3 spans 15 residues. CDR3 DNA sequence: TGCGCCAGCAGCCCACAGGGGGCAGGGAACTCACCCCTCCACTTT. Translated: CASSPQGAGNSPLHF. The variable domain in full, completed from reference TRBV5-1 and TRBJ1-6, reads KAGVTQTPRYLIKTRGQQVTLSCSPISGHRSVSWYQQTPGQGLQFLFEYFSETQRNKGNFPGRFSGRQFSNSRSEMNVSTLELGDSALYLCASSPQGAGNSPLHFGNGTRLTVT.

The V call is TRBV4-3, the J call TRBJ1-1; D possibly corresponds to TRBD1 (5 bases). V dropped 0 bases and J dropped 4 bases, with 12 bases sitting between them. This CDR3 has 15 residues. Germline CDR1 reads LGHNA; CDR2 reads YSLEER. CDR3 in DNA: TGCGCCAGCAGCCAAGATGGTTCCGGGGGCACTGAAGCTTTCTTT. Translated, it gives CASSQDGSGGTEAFF.

Only a few counts were recorded for this clone. The genes are TRBV19 and TRBJ1-1; D unresolved. Trimming removed 0 bases from V and 1 base from J, with 9 bases in between. Germline CDR1 LNHDA, CDR2 SQIVND (reference sequence). This CDR3 region has 15 residues. The CDR3 here is CASSIDPAGNTEAFF. DNA for the CDR3: TGTGCCAGTAGTATAGATCCTGCAGGGAACACTGAAGCTTTCTTT.

The gene calls are TRBV15 and TRBJ2-5; perhaps TRBD1 as D (6 bases). The DNA end lines up better with TRBJ2-7; the J call may be wrong. This CDR3 is built from 15 residues. Germline-derived CDR1 and CDR2 are LNHNV and YYDKDF (reference sequence). The CDR3 bases are TGTGCCACCAGCAGATTAGGGACACCTGACTACGAGCAGTACTTC. Translation gives CATSRLGTPDYEQYF.

The chain carries TRBV14 and TRBJ2-2, with 9 bases lining up with TRBD2. Looked up from germline, CDR1 is SGHDN and CDR2 is FVKESK. With 4 bases clipped from V and 3 bases from J, the junction kept 12 bases outside the gene matches. The CDR3 runs 18 residues. The DNA of the CDR3 is TGTGCCAGCAGCCGGGAACCGGGACTAGCTGGGTACACCGGGGAGCTGTTTTTT. This gives the protein CASSREPGLAGYTGELFF.